This T cell receptor beta chain was identified in a study of T cell changes during pregnancy in multiple sclerosis. CDR3 length equals 16 residues. Losses at the gene ends were 6 bases for V and 3 bases for J; bases not matched to a gene: 11. The germline gives CDR1 MDHEN, CDR2 SYDVKM. The method was immunoSEQ multiplex PCR; TCRdb's version includes in-frame clones alone and lacks a portion of them. The data show 75,000 to 95,000 clones, with nearly 95% seen just once and about 0.14% held by the top ten. The chain recombines TRBV28 with TRBJ2-5; 9 nucleotides align to TRBD2. This sample comprised CD4+ T cells from peripheral blood mononuclear cells, obtained after pregnancy. The sequence derives from a female donor with multiple sclerosis, enrolled in a pregnancy study. CDR3 coding DNA: TGTGCCAGCAGCCCTTCAGGTCTAGCGGGAAAAGAGACCCAGTACTTC. Protein product: CASSPSGLAGKETQYF.